This passage covers 17 T cell receptor beta chains from one sample sequenced in a study of sequential checkpoint blockade in melanoma. Using immunoSEQ multiplex PCR, the repertoire was profiled, and TCRdb retains in-frame clones only, with some absent. The sample has about 2,400 clones, approximately 14% seen once. Treatment noted: randomized to nivolumab then ipilimumab (arm A) or the reverse (arm B). Sequenced here: tumor tissue (inferred from file names), sampled from a patient given nivolumab and ipilimumab in sequence. The receptors here all came from a human donor with melanoma.

This clone is categorized as medium-sized. The chain combines TRBV5-1 with TRBJ2-2; a weak D match, TRBD1 (6 bases). Trimming pared 1 base from V and 5 bases from J, leaving 12 bases between. Per germline, CDR1 SGHRS and CDR2 YFSETQ. This CDR3 contains 15 residues. CDR3 protein: CASSLMPGETGELFF. In nucleotides, the CDR3 is TGCGCCAGCAGCTTGATGCCAGGGGAGACCGGGGAGCTGTTTTTT.

J is TRBJ2-1 and V is TRBV9, with 10 bases fitting TRBD2. J lost 0 bases, V lost 7 bases, and 10 bases had no gene match. The CDR3 contains 17 residues. CDR1 is SGDLS, CDR2 YYNGEE, per germline. Here the CDR3 DNA reads TGTGCCAGCGGGGATTGGACTAGCGGAAGCTCCTACAATGAGCAGTTCTTC. Translation gives CASGDWTSGSSYNEQFF.

J is TRBJ2-2 and V is TRBV11-3; perhaps TRBD2 as D (5 bases). The ends were cut back, 3 bases at V and 6 bases at J, with 17 bases in the middle. In germline, CDR1 is SGHNT, CDR2 YENEEA. The CDR3 is 16 amino acids. The CDR3 here is CASSLSEGVVSGELFF. The CDR3 nucleotides read TGTGCCAGCAGCTTGAGCGAGGGAGTCGTTTCCGGGGAGCTGTTTTTT.

V is TRBV6-8 and J is TRBJ2-1, with D perhaps matching TRBD2 (5 bases). V lost 6 bases to trimming and J lost 5 bases, with 17 bases between them. The CDR3 spans 15 residues. Germline V gene sequence: CDR1 MNHGY, CDR2 SAAAGT. The CDR3 region has the DNA TGTGCCAGCAGCCCTTTACTAGATTCTCACAATGAGCAGTTCTTC. This codes for CASSPLLDSHNEQFF.

The chain joins TRBV19 to TRBJ1-2; no clear D gene. Germline values: CDR1 LNHDA, CDR2 SQIVND (reference sequence). This CDR3 is built from 13 residues. V was clipped by 1 base and J by 6 bases, with 9 bases between them. The CDR3 DNA is TGTGCCAGTAGTATAGGACGCGAGGATGGCTACACCTTC. Its translation is CASSIGREDGYTF.

By its share, this clone is medium-sized (0.01 to 0.1%). CDR3 region: CASSVPSWGLAVVDTQYF. CDR3 nucleotide sequence: TGTGCCAGCAGTGTCCCCAGTTGGGGACTAGCGGTGGTAGATACGCAGTATTTT. V usage is TRBV6-8 and J usage is TRBJ2-3, with TRBD2 matching 11 bases. The CDR3 contains 18 residues. V shed 5 bases and J 5 bases; nucleotides not matched to a gene: 15. Per the germline V gene, CDR1 is MNHGY and CDR2 is SAAAGT.

This clone showed up just a few times. V is TRBV30 and J is TRBJ1-2; D is perhaps TRBD1 (5 bases). This CDR3 is 12 amino acids long. Germline CDR1 reads GTSNPN; CDR2 reads SVGIG (reference sequence). The germline V and J ends were trimmed by 5 bases and 6 bases, with 13 bases remaining between them. The CDR3 sequence: CAWAGRRNGYTF. CDR3 nucleotide sequence: TGTGCCTGGGCAGGGCGGCGAAATGGCTACACCTTC.

The CDR3 bases are TGTGCCAGTAGTATACCACCAGATACGCAGTATTTT. The encoded protein is CASSIPPDTQYF. The chain combines TRBV19 with TRBJ2-3; no firm D call. This CDR3 comprises 12 residues. Per the germline V gene, CDR1 is LNHDA and CDR2 is SQIVND (reference sequence). V was pared by 2 bases and J by 4 bases, with 4 bases between.

This clone rates as medium-sized. This rearrangement joins TRBV11-3 to TRBJ1-5; TRBD1 aligns across 9 bases. J was trimmed by 7 bases and V by 5 bases; bases with no gene match: 12. This CDR3 region has 16 residues. Germline V lookup: CDR1 SGHNT, CDR2 YENEEA. Written as DNA, the CDR3 is TGTGCCAGCAGCCCGGACAGGGGACCGTTGCTGCAGCCCCAGCATTTT. Protein sequence: CASSPDRGPLLQPQHF.

The rearrangement joins TRBV5-1 to TRBJ2-7; 9 bases match TRBD2. CDR1 and CDR2 (germline): SGHRS, YFSETQ. Trimming removed 1 base from V and 0 bases from J; junction bases left unmatched: 2. The CDR3 consists of 15 residues. CDR3: CASSLNSGSSYEQYF. CDR3 DNA sequence: TGCGCCAGCAGCTTGAATAGCGGGAGCTCCTACGAGCAGTACTTC.

This clone has only a few counts. The chain joins TRBV11-3 to TRBJ2-3, with D uncertain. Germline V gene lookup returns CDR1 SGHNT and CDR2 YENEEA. There are 15 residues in the CDR3. V was trimmed by 2 bases and J by 0 bases, leaving 9 bases between them. CDR3 loop: CASSLNGLSTDTQYF. CDR3 sequence (DNA): TGTGCCAGCAGCTTAAATGGGCTAAGCACAGATACGCAGTATTTT.

This clone qualifies as medium-sized. The chain joins TRBV4-1 to TRBJ2-3; the D gene could be TRBD1 or TRBD2 (6 bases each). Germline lookup yields CDR1 MGHRA and CDR2 YSYEKL. CDR3 length equals 15 residues. Trimming cost V 3 bases and J 4 bases, with 14 bases left between them. Written as DNA, the CDR3 is TGCGCCAGCAGCCAGGCGGGACACGTCGCAGATACGCAGTATTTT. As protein: CASSQAGHVADTQYF.

This rearrangement joins TRBV19 to TRBJ2-5, with D tentatively TRBD2 (7 bases). Germline V gene sequence: CDR1 LNHDA, CDR2 SQIVND (reference sequence). CDR3 length equals 14 residues. Between the trimmed V and J ends, which lost 7 bases and 5 bases, there was a span of 17 bases. CDR3 region: CASKRSRGGETQYF. The CDR3 nucleotides read TGTGCCAGTAAAAGGTCCAGGGGAGGGGAGACCCAGTACTTC.

The table lists this clone with many counts. The J gene is TRBJ2-5, the V gene TRBV13; TRBD1 or TRBD2 may be the D gene (5 bases each). V gave up 1 base and J gave up 1 base, with 10 bases separating them. CDR3 size: 15 residues. CDR1 and CDR2 from the germline V gene are PRHDT and FYEKMQ (reference sequence). CDR3 sequence reads: CASSLVGDPQETQYF. Here the CDR3 DNA reads TGTGCCAGCAGCTTAGTTGGGGACCCCCAAGAGACCCAGTACTTC.

This clone occurred a few times. This chain joins TRBV19 and TRBJ1-1; tentative D call: TRBD1 (6 bases). V shed 7 bases and J shed 1 base, with 13 bases lying between them. CDR1 is LNHDA, CDR2 SQIVND, per germline (reference sequence). The CDR3 extends over 14 amino acids. CDR3 DNA: TGTGCCAGTAAGCTGCACAGGGAGAACACTGAAGCTTTCTTT. As protein: CASKLHRENTEAFF.

By share, this clone counts as medium-sized. V and J are TRBV6-8 and TRBJ2-2; D gene ambiguous. V was clipped by 5 bases and J by 4 bases, with 8 bases between them. Germline V gene sequence: CDR1 MNHGY, CDR2 SAAAGT. The CDR3 sequence is 13 residues long. CDR3 coding DNA: TGTGCCAGCAGTGCCCAGATCACCGGGGAGCTGTTTTTT. Translating gives CASSAQITGELFF.

The gene calls are TRBV18 and TRBJ2-1, with 12 bases fitting TRBD2. The CDR3 extends over 17 amino acids. The germline gives CDR1 KGHSH, CDR2 LQKENI. J gave up 4 bases and V 2 bases, and 6 bases lay outside the gene matches. CDR3 DNA: TGTGCCAGCTCACCATACAGGACTAGCGGGGAATACAATGAGCAGTTCTTC. This translates into CASSPYRTSGEYNEQFF. Variable domain in full (rest from reference TRBV18 and TRBJ2-1): NAGVMQNPRHLVRRRGQEARLRCSPMKGHSHVYWYRQLPEEGLKFMVYLQKENIIDESGMPKERFSAEFPKEGPSILRIQQVVRGDSAAYFCASSPYRTSGEYNEQFFGPGTRLTVL.